This T cell receptor beta chain was recovered during a study of blood T cell repertoires in COVID-19. This clone was observed once. Original handling: Reference gene primers were amplified, and this amplification served to estimate nucleated cell counts. The protocol was immunoSEQ multiplex PCR, while the TCRdb copy is restricted to in-frame clones and leaves out a portion. V and J calls plus clone size are reproduced from that table; the DNA served to infer D and trimming. The table lists roughly 160,000 clones, more than 65% of them singletons. Trimming took 1 base from V and 3 from J, leaving 10 bases between them. Germline V gene data show CDR1 as SGHTA and CDR2 as FQGNSA. CDR3 length: 15 amino acids.

The origin of this receptor is a man between 65 and 85 years old with active or convalescent COVID-19. The chain joins TRBV7-2 to TRBJ1-5; maybe TRBD1 (5 bases). The specimen was peripheral blood. The CDR3 DNA sequence: TGTGCCAGCAGCTTAGGGGGGGGATTCAATCAGCCCCAGCATTTT. It specifies CASSLGGGFNQPQHF. The variable domain in full, with the rest retrieved from reference TRBV7-2 and TRBJ1-5, is GAGVSQSPSNKVTEKGKDVELRCDPISGHTALYWYRQSLGQGLEFLIYFQGNSAPDKSGLPSDRFSAERTGGSVSTLTIQRTQQEDSAVYLCASSLGGGFNQPQHFGDGTRLSIL.